What follows are 20 T cell receptor beta chains derived from one specimen sequenced in a study of T cells in Graves' hyperthyroidism and ophthalmopathy. Researchers took RNA transcripts and amplified the TCR beta CDR3 regions from them. A first-round RT-PCR of the TCR CDR3 used the HTBI primer set. TCRdb ran MiXCR on the multiplex PCR reads and lists one entry per CDR3 protein. The sample consists of around 400,000 distinct CDR3 sequences, 20% to 25% of them appearing once. Sequencing used blood. These TCRs come from a man aged 50-60 years with Graves' hyperthyroidism.

This chain uses TRBV30 with TRBJ1-6; D unresolved. This CDR3 is built from 13 residues. Trimming cost V 0 bases and J 10 bases, with 10 bases left between them. CDR1 and CDR2 from the germline V gene are GTSNPN and SVGIG (reference sequence). Here the CDR3 DNA reads TGTGCCTGGAGTGTGGGAGAGAGATCACCCCTCCACTTT. This gives the protein CAWSVGERSPLHF.

The J gene is TRBJ1-5, the V gene TRBV14; D unresolved. Per germline, CDR1 SGHDN and CDR2 FVKESK. Trimming took 3 bases from V and 5 from J, leaving 5 bases between them. The CDR3 loop spans 12 amino acids. The CDR3 DNA reads TGTGCCAGCAGCCAGGGTCATCAGCCCCAGCATTTT. This encodes CASSQGHQPQHF.

The chain has TRBV7-2 and TRBJ2-2; 9 bases align to TRBD1. J was trimmed by 6 bases and V by 3 bases; bases with no gene match: 5. Germline V gene sequence: CDR1 SGHTA, CDR2 FQGNSA. The CDR3 sequence is 15 residues long. CDR3 in DNA: TGTGCCAGCAGCTTCCCGACAGGGGGAGCCGGGGAGCTGTTTTTT. Protein sequence: CASSFPTGGAGELFF.

The V gene is TRBV9, the J gene TRBJ1-1; tentative D call: TRBD1 (6 bases). CDR1 SGDLS and CDR2 YYNGEE come from the germline V gene. The CDR3 loop spans 13 amino acids. V was trimmed by 5 bases and J by 6 bases, leaving 14 bases between them. CDR3 in amino acids: CASSELGHPEAFF. In DNA, the CDR3 is TGTGCCAGCAGTGAACTGGGACACCCTGAAGCTTTCTTT.

This clonotype showed up many times. Written as DNA, the CDR3 is TGTGCCAGCAGTCCGAGCGGGAGAACCCAGTACTTC. Translated, it gives CASSPSGRTQYF. The chain is built from TRBV6-2 or TRBV6-3 and TRBJ2-5; 8 bases align to TRBD2. V dropped 5 bases and J dropped 8; count of bases not matched to a gene: 4. CDR1 and CDR2 from the germline V gene are MNHEY and SVGEGT. This CDR3 is built from 12 residues.

As to this clonotype: The junction departs from the called germline gene at one end, perhaps through a read error. The J gene is TRBJ2-7, the V gene TRBV3-1; TRBD1 might be the D (6 bases). The CDR3 has 16 residues. Germline CDR1 is LGHDT and CDR2 is YNNKEL (reference sequence). CDR3 sequence reads: CASIQDIRGKGYGQYF. In DNA form, the CDR3 reads TGTGCCAGCATCCAAGATATCAGGGGAAAAGGTTACGGGCAGTACTTC.

Concerning this clonotype: A read error may explain this, as a much larger clone is one base away. The chain joins TRBV11-3 to TRBJ2-5; D possibly corresponds to TRBD1 (6 bases). Germline V gene sequence: CDR1 SGHNT, CDR2 YENEEA. The CDR3 has 14 amino acids. The CDR3 reads CASSFSTGQESQYF. In DNA, the CDR3 is TGTGCCAGCAGCTTTAGCACGGGACAAGAGAGCCAGTACTTC.

In this sample, this clonotype turned up a few times. The chain joins TRBV3-1 to TRBJ2-5; D is unclear. This CDR3 comprises 11 residues. Trimming took 4 bases from V and 6 from J, leaving 6 bases between them. The germline V gene encodes CDR1 LGHDT and CDR2 YNNKEL (reference sequence). The CDR3 DNA reads TGTGCCAGCAGCCGCGCTAAGACCCAGTACTTC. It is translated as CASSRAKTQYF.

V is TRBV10-2 and J is TRBJ2-1; D is unresolved. This CDR3 comprises 11 residues. Germline V lookup: CDR1 WSHSY, CDR2 SAAADI. With 4 bases removed from V and 9 bases from J, the gap between germline ends came to 7 bases. CDR3 DNA: TGCGCCAGCAGTGCGATGAGTGAGCAGTTCTTC. It codes for CASSAMSEQFF.

The V and J genes are TRBV20-1 and TRBJ2-5; 11 nucleotides line up with TRBD2. The trim removed 3 bases at V and 2 bases at J, leaving 8 bases unmatched. This CDR3 contains 16 residues. CDR1 and CDR2 from the germline V gene are DFQATT and SNEGSKA (reference sequence). The CDR3 spells CSARDGGLADQETQYF. The CDR3 region has the DNA TGCAGTGCTAGGGACGGGGGACTAGCGGATCAAGAGACCCAGTACTTC.

The chain joins TRBV10-2 to TRBJ2-7; D might be TRBD2 (6 bases). The CDR3 is 15 amino acids. Germline V lookup: CDR1 WSHSY, CDR2 SAAADI. The V gene lost 4 bases and the J gene lost 6 bases, with 19 bases spanning the gap. The CDR3, as DNA: TGCGCCAGCAGTGGCCAGGGACTCAGATCGGCCGAGCAGTACTTC. This sequence encodes CASSGQGLRSAEQYF.

The sample holds many counts of this clonotype. The chain carries TRBV11-2 and TRBJ2-5; D is unresolved. V was pared by 0 bases and J by 2 bases, with 7 bases between. Per the germline V gene, CDR1 is SGHAT and CDR2 is FQNNGV. This CDR3 comprises 14 residues. Here the CDR3 reads CASSLEFFQETQYF. In nucleotides, the CDR3 is TGTGCCAGCAGCTTAGAATTTTTTCAAGAGACCCAGTACTTC.

V usage is TRBV20-1 and J usage is TRBJ2-1; D call uncertain. Germline lookup yields CDR1 DFQATT and CDR2 SNEGSKA (reference sequence). Trimming cost V 0 bases and J 0 bases, with 6 bases left between them. The CDR3 length is 14 residues. The CDR3 sequence: CSARDLLSYNEQFF. The CDR3 nucleotides read TGCAGTGCTAGAGACCTACTCTCCTACAATGAGCAGTTCTTC.

V is TRBV5-1 and J is TRBJ1-4, with D possibly matching TRBD1 (6 bases). V was shortened by 7 bases and J by 0 bases, with 13 bases between the two germline ends. The CDR3 has 15 amino acids. From germline, CDR1 is SGHRS and CDR2 YFSETQ. The CDR3 region has the DNA TGCGCCAGCTCCCAGGGGACCTCAACTAATGAAAAACTGTTTTTT. As protein: CASSQGTSTNEKLFF. Full variable domain (outside the CDR3, taken from reference TRBV5-1 and TRBJ1-4): KAGVTQTPRYLIKTRGQQVTLSCSPISGHRSVSWYQQTPGQGLQFLFEYFSETQRNKGNFPGRFSGRQFSNSRSEMNVSTLELGDSALYLCASSQGTSTNEKLFFGSGTQLSVL.

This clonotype has just a few counts. The chain joins TRBV11-2 to TRBJ1-3; D uncertain. The V end lost 2 bases, the J end lost 5 bases, and 4 bases lay between the germline ends. The V gene's germline CDR1 is SGHAT and CDR2 FQNNGV. CDR3 length: 12 residues. The CDR3 is CASSLSRNTIYF. In DNA, the CDR3 is TGTGCCAGCAGCTTATCTAGAAACACCATATATTTT.

There are many counts of this clonotype. The rearrangement joins TRBV28 to TRBJ1-1; D unresolved. V lost 6 bases and J 4 bases, leaving 9 bases between the germline ends. The CDR3 sequence is 12 residues long. CDR1 is MDHEN and CDR2 is SYDVKM in the germline V gene. The CDR3 region has the DNA TGTGCCAGCAGGTCGACGAGCACTGAAGCTTTCTTT. It codes for CASRSTSTEAFF.

This clonotype was detected ten times or more. The chain recombines TRBV7-9 with TRBJ2-7, with D possibly being TRBD2 (6 bases). Trimming took 0 bases from V and 5 from J, leaving 8 bases between them. Germline V gives CDR1 SEHNR, CDR2 FQNEAQ (reference sequence). This CDR3 spans 13 amino acids. The CDR3 sequence is CASSLALANEQYF. In DNA form, the CDR3 reads TGTGCCAGCAGCTTAGCCCTAGCGAACGAGCAGTACTTC.

The chain joins TRBV6-1 to TRBJ2-3; D remains ambiguous. This CDR3 comprises 14 residues. Germline V lookup: CDR1 MNHNS, CDR2 SASEGT. V gave up 0 bases and J gave up 3 bases, with 7 bases separating them. CDR3 region: CASSEAYRTDTQYF. CDR3 DNA: TGTGCCAGCAGTGAAGCGTATAGGACAGATACGCAGTATTTT.

This clonotype was counted a few times. The chain employs TRBV6-1 and TRBJ1-6; TRBD1 matches 9 bases. The CDR3 spans 14 residues. Germline V gene lookup returns CDR1 MNHNS and CDR2 SASEGT. V lost 7 bases and J lost 12; bases outside the gene matches: 10. CDR3 bases: TGTGCCAGCAACGGGCCGGGACAGGGTTTACCCCTCCACTTT. It codes for CASNGPGQGLPLHF.

This chain links TRBV5-5 with TRBJ2-3; possibly TRBD2 for D (6 bases). CDR3 size: 15 residues. From germline, CDR1 is SGHKS and CDR2 YYEKEE (reference sequence). Trimming removed 2 bases at V and 0 bases at J, with 10 bases between. CDR3 protein: CASSLQAGSTDTQYF. The CDR3 nucleotides are TGTGCCAGCAGCTTACAAGCGGGCAGCACAGATACGCAGTATTTT.